This TCR beta chain is from a study of Graves' ophthalmopathy and Graves' hyperthyroidism. Only a few counts were recorded for this clonotype. Its antigen remains unknown. The germline V gene encodes CDR1 DFQATT and CDR2 SNEGSKA (reference sequence). V lost 2 bases and J 7 bases, leaving 17 bases between the germline ends. This CDR3 has 14 residues. With a duration under 3 months, ophthalmopathy in the donors showed moderate-to-severe activity, CAS ≥3 and NOSPECS ≥4. The source of the PBMCs was approximately 10 ml of fresh peripheral blood. Amplification of TCR beta CDR3 regions used RNA transcripts. Scientists carried out first-round RT-PCR using HTBI primers and then a second-round multiplex PCR. A single record per CDR3 protein comes from TCRdb applying MiXCR to the multiplex PCR reads. The sample has more than 550,000 distinct CDR3 sequences, under 50% seen once. General study findings and limits: Stable hyperthyroidism and ophthalmopathy were told apart by a 13-signature model, which achieved roughly 89% sensitivity and around 80% specificity.

The J gene is TRBJ1-2, the V gene TRBV20-1, with D possibly being TRBD1 (5 bases). The receptor comes from an adult man with Graves' ophthalmopathy. Material for sequencing was peripheral blood. In DNA, the CDR3 is TGCAGTGCTAGATCTGAGGAAGGGGCGGGTGGCTACACCTTC. Translating gives CSARSEEGAGGYTF.